This T cell receptor beta chain derives from a study of graft-versus-host responses after intestinal transplantation (dated by TCRdb to the early 2020s). In the study overall: Multivisceral, liver-intestinal, or isolated intestinal transplants were received by the recipients. Alloreactive clones were identified by sequencing pre-transplant mixed lymphocyte reaction products and comparing these products with unstimulated pre-transplant donor and recipient T cells. Donor T cell macrochimerism was defined as a peak of at least 4% donor T cells among recipient peripheral blood mononuclear cells. Of the 20 to 25 intestinal transplant recipients enrolled in the cohort, one of whom was a retransplant, a few patients without pretransplant specimens were excluded. After intestinal transplantation, graft-versus-host and host-versus-graft alloreactive T cell clones in the graft, circulation and bone marrow were tracked using bulk TCR-beta CDR3 sequencing. Anti-thymocyte globulin induction was given to all recipients, followed by maintenance tacrolimus and steroids for around three years. Samples from a few later patients were sequenced in-house on an Illumina MiSeq with MiXCR processing rather than by the commercial service.

There are a few counts of this clone. The antigen it recognizes is unknown. It has no much larger one-base neighbor in the sample; base qualities were not kept. The sample's time point label, in plain terms: cells obtained before transplantation from donor or recipient. CD3+CD4+ and CD3+CD8+ populations were FACS-sorted from unstimulated pre-transplant donor and recipient cells taken from spleen or lymph nodes. Library preparation employed the immunoSEQ multiplex PCR assay. For most patients, genomic DNA was isolated with the Qiagen DNeasy Blood and Tissue Kit and shipped frozen to Adaptive Biotechnologies for TCR sequencing. Adaptive Biotechnologies carried out high-throughput TCR-beta CDR3 sequencing of genomic DNA for most patients. Under the source paper's analysis protocol: TCR sequencing data for around 19 patients were retrieved from Adaptive's ImmunoSEQ software; a few other patients were processed with MiXCR and VDJtools. To correct CD4 versus CD8 sorting errors, any sequence found in both subsets at a frequency ratio below 5:1 was removed. CDR3 nucleotide sequences shared by donor and recipient were removed because the origin of these sequences could not be assigned. To be classed as alloreactive, a clone needed at least 2-fold expansion over unstimulated cells and a minimum CFSE-low frequency of 0.002% (template counts) or 0.001% (read counts). Clones were considered mappable if detected in sequenced pre-transplant spleen, lymph node, or MLR CFSE-low populations of the donor or recipient. The cumulative frequency of alloreactive clones was calculated as a percentage of all sequences, weighted by copy number. The table comes from immuneACCESS by way of TCRdb, which keeps in-frame sequences with V and J called. Part of the clones is missing from these tables; in studies checked, under half for an unresolved V gene and the rest for unknown reasons. V and J calls and clone size are those listed in that table; D and trimming were worked out from the DNA. This sample is represented by some 150,000 clones; about 90% of them were singletons. The ten largest clones add up to 0.19% of the sample.

Here is what the overall study found, with its caveats: GvH clones were detected in recipient bone marrow, and some appeared earlier in ileal mucosa or blood, consistent with an intestinal mucosal origin. Early after transplant, declines in HvG clones were associated with peak levels of circulating GvH clones. The relatively low number and heterogeneity of intestinal transplant patients limited the conclusions. In the allografts of patients with donor T cell macrochimerism, GvH to HvG T cell clonal ratios were high.

The starting material was unstimulated CD4+ T cells sorted from spleen or lymph node cells, obtained before intestinal transplant. This TCR was sampled from a human donor who received an intestinal transplant.

The CDR3 protein sequence reads: CAISEQGPSSYEQYF. The DNA sequence is as follows: TGTGCCATCAGTGAGCAGGGGCCAAGCTCCTACGAGCAGTACTTC. The sequence is built from TRBV10-3 and TRBJ2-7; TRBD1 might be the D gene, on 6 matching bases. CDR1 and CDR2 are drawn from the germline V gene: ENHRY, SYGVKD. Trimming takes 2 bases from V and 0 bases from J, and the germline ends sit 11 bases apart. Taken from cysteine to phenylalanine, the CDR3 has 15 residues. Here the CDR3 DNA is all that survives: 45 bases in frame from base 1.